This TCR beta chain was obtained from a study of regulatory T cells in long-lasting Graves disease. V was shortened by 7 bases and J by 5 bases, with 9 bases between the two germline ends. The CDR3 totals 13 residues. The time point denotes: newly diagnosed GD, antithyroid drugs for less than 3 months. Scientists built the TCR library using RNA that was extracted from PBMCs. TCR beta libraries were built with iRepertoire HTBI primers and Arm-PCR of CDR3 regions. TCRdb ran MiXCR on the multiplex PCR reads and lists one entry per CDR3 protein. The sample has 360,000 or so distinct CDR3 sequences; 16% are singletons. This clonotype occurred many times. These data were likewise used in another study, on T cells in Graves' hyperthyroidism and ophthalmopathy. From that report: Stable Graves' hyperthyroidism denoted no ophthalmopathy progression over 18 months. First-round RT-PCR with HTBI primers amplified the TCR CDR3 region. Most expanded thyroid clonotypes above 0.001 recurred in blood.

Sequenced here: peripheral blood mononuclear cells (PBMCs), sampled at new diagnosis, from a patient treated with antithyroid drugs. The receptor's source is a middle-aged man with Graves disease. The chain links TRBV12-3 or TRBV12-4 to TRBJ1-6; D remains unclear. The CDR3 region is CASNGQHNSPLHF. CDR3 DNA: TGTGCCAGCAACGGGCAGCATAATTCACCCCTCCACTTT.